Sequencing of this TCR beta chain was carried out in a study of blood T cell repertoires in COVID-19. Across the study: COVID-19 samples from acute and convalescent phases originated in the United States, Italy and Spain. Sample material is recorded as cDNA or gDNA derived from T cells, B-cell-depleted T cells, or PBMCs.

V gave up 3 bases and J gave up 0 bases; unmatched junction bases: 6. This CDR3 has 17 residues. Germline-derived CDR1 and CDR2 are SGHTA and FQGNSA. In the authors' methods: Amplifying reference gene primers gave estimates of nucleated cell counts. The method was immunoSEQ multiplex PCR; TCRdb's version includes in-frame clones alone and lacks a portion of them. Clonal size and the V and J genes are those of that table, whereas D and trimming came from the DNA. The table shows tens of thousands of clones, with over 80% occurring only once. The sample consisted of peripheral blood. The gene calls are TRBV7-2 and TRBJ1-4; the match to TRBD1 covers 8 bases. The origin of this receptor is a woman between 45 and 65 years old with acute or convalescent COVID-19. This CDR3 is CASSLTGVYATNEKLFF. Written as DNA, the CDR3 is TGTGCCAGCAGCTTGACAGGGGTTTACGCAACTAATGAAAAACTGTTTTTT.